This T cell receptor (beta chain) came from a study of T cells after yellow fever vaccination. Across the whole study: Preparation of the low-cell-number fractions used SMART-Seq v4 Ultra Low Input. Study results and caveats: Although the secondary response was weaker, it peaked faster, at day 5 versus 15. Overall, a small share of clonotypes was seen in both CD4 and CD8 compartments.

This clonotype was picked up a small number of times. Its matching antigen is unknown. Synthesis of TCR cDNA relied on 5'RACE template switching, which attached a universal primer site and UMIs. Each CDR3 protein gets one entry after TCRdb re-called the 5' RACE reads with MiXCR. Of about 370,000 distinct CDR3 sequences detected, approximately 10% appear once; the ten largest clones hold 15% to 20%. V dropped 0 bases and J dropped 8 bases, with 13 bases sitting between them. Germline V gene sequence: CDR1 LNHNV, CDR2 YYDKDF (reference sequence). CDR3 size: 15 residues. The chain combines TRBV15 with TRBJ1-4; weak D call: TRBD1 (5 bases). The clonotype comes from a man aged 18 to 30 who received the YFV17D yellow fever vaccine. Material: PBMCs, obtained on the day of the first yellow fever vaccination. The CDR3 spells CATSREGGLGEKLFF. In DNA form, the CDR3 reads TGTGCCACCAGCAGAGAGGGGGGACTTGGGGAAAAACTGTTTTTT.